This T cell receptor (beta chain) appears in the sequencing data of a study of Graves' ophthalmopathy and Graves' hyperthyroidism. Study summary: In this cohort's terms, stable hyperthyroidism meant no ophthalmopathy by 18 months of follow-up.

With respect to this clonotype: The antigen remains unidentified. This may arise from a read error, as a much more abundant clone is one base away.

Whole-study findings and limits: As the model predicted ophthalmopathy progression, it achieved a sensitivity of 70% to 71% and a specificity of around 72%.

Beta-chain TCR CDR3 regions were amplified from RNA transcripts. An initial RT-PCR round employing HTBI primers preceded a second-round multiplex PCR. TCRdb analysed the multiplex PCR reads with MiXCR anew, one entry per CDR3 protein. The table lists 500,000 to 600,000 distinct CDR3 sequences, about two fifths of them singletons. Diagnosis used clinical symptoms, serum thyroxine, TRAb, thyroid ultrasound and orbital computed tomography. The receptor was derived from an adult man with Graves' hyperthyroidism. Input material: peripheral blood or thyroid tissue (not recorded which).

The CDR3 bases are TGTGCCAGCAGCCCCGCCCTCGAGAACACCGGGGAGCTGTTTTTT. It codes for CASSPALENTGELFF. The chain links TRBV7-9 to TRBJ2-2; D is unresolved. The CDR3 spans 15 residues. The V gene's germline CDR1 is SEHNR and CDR2 FQNEAQ (reference sequence). V was pared by 5 bases and J by 1 base, with 11 bases between.